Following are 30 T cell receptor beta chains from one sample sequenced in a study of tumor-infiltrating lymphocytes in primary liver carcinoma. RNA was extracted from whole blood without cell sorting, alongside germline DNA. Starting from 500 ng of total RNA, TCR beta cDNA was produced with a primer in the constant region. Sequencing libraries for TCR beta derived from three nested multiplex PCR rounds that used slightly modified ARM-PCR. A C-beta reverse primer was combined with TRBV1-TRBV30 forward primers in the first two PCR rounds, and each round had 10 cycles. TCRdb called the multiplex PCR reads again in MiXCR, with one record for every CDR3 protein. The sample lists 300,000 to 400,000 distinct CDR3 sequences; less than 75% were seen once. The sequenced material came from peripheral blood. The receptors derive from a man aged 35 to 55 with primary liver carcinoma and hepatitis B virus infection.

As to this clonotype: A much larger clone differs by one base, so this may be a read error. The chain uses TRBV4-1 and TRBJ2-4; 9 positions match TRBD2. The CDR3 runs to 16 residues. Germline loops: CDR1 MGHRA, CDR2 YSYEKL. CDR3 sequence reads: CVSSQDWRGGADIQYF. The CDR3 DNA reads TGCGTCAGCAGCCAAGATTGGCGGGGGGGGGCGGACATTCAGTACTTC.

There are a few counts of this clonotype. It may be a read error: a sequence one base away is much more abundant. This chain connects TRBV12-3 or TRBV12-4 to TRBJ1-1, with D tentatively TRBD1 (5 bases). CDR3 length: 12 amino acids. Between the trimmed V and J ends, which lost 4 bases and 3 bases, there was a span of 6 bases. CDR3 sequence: CASSWGDTEAFF. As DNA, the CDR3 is TGTGCCAGCAGTTGGGGGGACACTGAAGCTTTCTTT.

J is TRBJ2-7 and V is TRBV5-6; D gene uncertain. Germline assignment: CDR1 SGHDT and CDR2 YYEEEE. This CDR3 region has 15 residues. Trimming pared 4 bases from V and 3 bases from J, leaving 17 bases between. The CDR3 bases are TGTGCCAGCAGCCCAATGATAGGAGACCTCTACGAGCAGTACTTC. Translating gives CASSPMIGDLYEQYF.

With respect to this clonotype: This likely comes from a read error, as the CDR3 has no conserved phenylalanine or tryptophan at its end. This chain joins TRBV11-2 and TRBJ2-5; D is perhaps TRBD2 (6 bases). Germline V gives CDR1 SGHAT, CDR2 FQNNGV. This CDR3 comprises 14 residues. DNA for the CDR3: TGTGCCAGCAGCTTAGGCGGGACCCAAGTGACCCAGTACTTA. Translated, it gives CASSLGGTQVTQYL.

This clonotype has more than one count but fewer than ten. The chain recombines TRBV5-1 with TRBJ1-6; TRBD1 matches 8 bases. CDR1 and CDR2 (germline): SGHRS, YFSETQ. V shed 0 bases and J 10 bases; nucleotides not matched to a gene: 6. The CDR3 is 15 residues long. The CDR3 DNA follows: TGCGCCAGCAGCTTGGAGACAGGGGTAGGGTCACCCCTCCACTTT. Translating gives CASSLETGVGSPLHF.

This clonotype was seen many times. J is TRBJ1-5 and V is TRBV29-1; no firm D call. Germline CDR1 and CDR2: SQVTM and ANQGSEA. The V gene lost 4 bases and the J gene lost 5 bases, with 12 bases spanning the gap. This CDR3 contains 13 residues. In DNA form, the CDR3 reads TGCAGCGTTGTAATTCGTAGAGATCAGCCCCAGCATTTT. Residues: CSVVIRRDQPQHF. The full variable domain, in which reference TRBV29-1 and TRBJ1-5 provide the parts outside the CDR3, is SAVISQKPSRDICQRGTSLTIQCQVDSQVTMMFWYRQQPGQSLTLIATANQGSEATYESGFVIDKFPISRPNLTFSTLTVSNMSPEDSSIYLCSVVIRRDQPQHFGDGTRLSIL.

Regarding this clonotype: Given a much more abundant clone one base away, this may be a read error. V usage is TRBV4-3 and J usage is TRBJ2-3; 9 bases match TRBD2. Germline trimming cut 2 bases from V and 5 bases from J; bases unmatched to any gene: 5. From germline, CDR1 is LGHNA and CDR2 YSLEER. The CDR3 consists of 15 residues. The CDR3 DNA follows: TGCGCCAGCAGCCAAATAGCGGGAGTGGGAGATACGCAGTATTTT. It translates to CASSQIAGVGDTQYF.

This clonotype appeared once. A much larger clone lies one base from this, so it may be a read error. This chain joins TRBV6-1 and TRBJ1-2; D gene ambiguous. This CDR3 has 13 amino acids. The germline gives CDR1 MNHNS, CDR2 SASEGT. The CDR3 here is CATALNENYGYIF. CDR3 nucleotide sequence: TGTGCCACCGCATTGAATGAAAACTATGGCTACATCTTC.

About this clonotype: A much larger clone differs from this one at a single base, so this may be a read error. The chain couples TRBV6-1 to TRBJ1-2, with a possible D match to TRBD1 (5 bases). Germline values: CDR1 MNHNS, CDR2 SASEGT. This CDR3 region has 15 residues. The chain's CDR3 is CACSRPATANYGYTF. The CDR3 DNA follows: TGTGCCTGCAGCCGCCCGGCGACAGCTAACTATGGCTACACCTTC.

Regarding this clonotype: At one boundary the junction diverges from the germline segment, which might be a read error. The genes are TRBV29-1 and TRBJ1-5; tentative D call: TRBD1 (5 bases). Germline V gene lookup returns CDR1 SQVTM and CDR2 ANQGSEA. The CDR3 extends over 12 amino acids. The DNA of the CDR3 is TGCATCGTTGGACAAGTCAATCAGCCCCAGCATTTT. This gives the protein CIVGQVNQPQHF. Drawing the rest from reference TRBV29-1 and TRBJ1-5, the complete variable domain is SAVISQKPSRDICQRGTSLTIQCQVDSQVTMMFWYRQQPGQSLTLIATANQGSEATYESGFVIDKFPISRPNLTFSTLTVSNMSPEDSSIYLCIVGQVNQPQHFGDGTRLSIL.

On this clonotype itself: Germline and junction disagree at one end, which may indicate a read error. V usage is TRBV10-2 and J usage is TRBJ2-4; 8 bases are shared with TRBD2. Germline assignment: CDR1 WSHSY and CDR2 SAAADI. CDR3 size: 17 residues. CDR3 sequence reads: CANSESNSGISKNIQYF. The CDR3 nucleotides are TGCGCCAACAGTGAGTCGAATAGCGGGATATCCAAAAACATTCAGTACTTC.

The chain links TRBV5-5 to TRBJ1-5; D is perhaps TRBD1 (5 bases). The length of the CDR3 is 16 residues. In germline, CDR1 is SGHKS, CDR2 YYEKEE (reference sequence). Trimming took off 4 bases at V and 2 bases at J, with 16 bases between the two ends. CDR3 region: CASSLDGGDGNQPQHF. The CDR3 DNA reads TGTGCCAGCAGCCTGGACGGGGGTGATGGCAATCAGCCCCAGCATTTT.

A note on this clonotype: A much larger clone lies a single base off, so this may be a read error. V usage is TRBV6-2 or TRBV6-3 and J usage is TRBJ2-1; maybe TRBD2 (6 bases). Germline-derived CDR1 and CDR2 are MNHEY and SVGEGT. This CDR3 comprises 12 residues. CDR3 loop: CASSRRAPEQLF. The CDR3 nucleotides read TGTGCCAGCAGCCGGAGGGCCCCTGAGCAGCTCTTC.

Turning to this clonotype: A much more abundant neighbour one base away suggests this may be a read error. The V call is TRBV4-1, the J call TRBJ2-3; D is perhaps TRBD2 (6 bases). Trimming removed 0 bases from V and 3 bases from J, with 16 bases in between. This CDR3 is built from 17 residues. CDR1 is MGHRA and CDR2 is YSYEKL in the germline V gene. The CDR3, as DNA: TGCGCCAGCAGCCAAGAAAAGGACGGGAGCGCAACAGATACGCAGTATTTT. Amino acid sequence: CASSQEKDGSATDTQYF.

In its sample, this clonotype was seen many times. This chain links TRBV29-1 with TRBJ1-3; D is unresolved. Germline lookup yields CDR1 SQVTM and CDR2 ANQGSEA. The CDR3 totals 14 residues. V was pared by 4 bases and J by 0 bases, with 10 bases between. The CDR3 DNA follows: TGCAGCGTTGGGTCAGGCGTCTCTGGAAACACCATATATTTT. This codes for CSVGSGVSGNTIYF.

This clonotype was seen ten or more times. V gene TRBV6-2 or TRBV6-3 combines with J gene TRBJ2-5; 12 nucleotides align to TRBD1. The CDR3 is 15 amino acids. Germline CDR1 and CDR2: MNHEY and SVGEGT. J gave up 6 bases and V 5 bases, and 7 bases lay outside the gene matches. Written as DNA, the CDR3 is TGTGCCAGCAGTGCTGGGACAGGGGGCTTGAAGACCCAGTACTTC. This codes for CASSAGTGGLKTQYF.

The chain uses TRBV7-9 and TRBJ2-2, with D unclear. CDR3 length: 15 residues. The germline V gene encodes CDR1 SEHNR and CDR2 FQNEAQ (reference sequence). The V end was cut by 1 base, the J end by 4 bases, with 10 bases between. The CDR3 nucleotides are TGTGCCAGCAGCTTAGGCGTGGGATCCACCGGGGAGCTGTTTTTT. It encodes CASSLGVGSTGELFF.

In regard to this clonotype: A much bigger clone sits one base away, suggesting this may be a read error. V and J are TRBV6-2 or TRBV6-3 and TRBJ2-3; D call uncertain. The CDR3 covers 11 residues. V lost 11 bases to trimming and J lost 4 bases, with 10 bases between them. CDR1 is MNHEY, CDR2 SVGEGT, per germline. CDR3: CACYHPDTQYF. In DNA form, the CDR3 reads TGTGCCTGTTATCACCCAGATACGCAGTATTTT.

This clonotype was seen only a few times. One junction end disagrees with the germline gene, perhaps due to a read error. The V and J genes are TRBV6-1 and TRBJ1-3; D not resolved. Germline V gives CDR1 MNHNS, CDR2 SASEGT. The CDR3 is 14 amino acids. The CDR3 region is CASSVGNSGSTIYF. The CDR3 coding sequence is TGTGCCAGCAGTGTTGGAAACTCTGGAAGCACCATATATTTT.

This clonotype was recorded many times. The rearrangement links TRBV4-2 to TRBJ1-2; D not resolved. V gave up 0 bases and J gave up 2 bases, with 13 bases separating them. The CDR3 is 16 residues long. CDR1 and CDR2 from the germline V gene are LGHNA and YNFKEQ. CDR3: CASSQEIRNGNYGYTF. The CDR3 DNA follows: TGTGCCAGCAGCCAAGAGATAAGGAACGGGAACTATGGCTACACCTTC.

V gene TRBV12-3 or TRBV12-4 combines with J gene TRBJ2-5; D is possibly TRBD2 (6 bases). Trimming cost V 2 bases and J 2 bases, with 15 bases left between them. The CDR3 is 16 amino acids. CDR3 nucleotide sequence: TGTGCCAGCAGTTTAACGACTAGTGGCGATCAAGAGACCCAGTACTTC. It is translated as CASSLTTSGDQETQYF.

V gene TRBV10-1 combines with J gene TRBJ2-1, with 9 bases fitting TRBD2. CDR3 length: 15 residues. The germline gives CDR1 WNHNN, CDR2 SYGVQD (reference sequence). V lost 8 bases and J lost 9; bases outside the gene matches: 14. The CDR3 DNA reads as TGCGCCAGCTCCCAGGGACTAGCAGGTGACAGTGAGCAGTTCTTC. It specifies CASSQGLAGDSEQFF.

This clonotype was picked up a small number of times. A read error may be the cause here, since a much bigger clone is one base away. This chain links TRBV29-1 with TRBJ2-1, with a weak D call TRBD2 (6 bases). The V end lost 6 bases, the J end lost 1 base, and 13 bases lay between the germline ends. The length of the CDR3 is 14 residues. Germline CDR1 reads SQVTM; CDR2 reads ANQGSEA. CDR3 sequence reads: CSVLAGRSYNEQFF. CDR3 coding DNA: TGCAGCGTCCTCGCAGGGAGGTCCTACAATGAGCAGTTCTTC.

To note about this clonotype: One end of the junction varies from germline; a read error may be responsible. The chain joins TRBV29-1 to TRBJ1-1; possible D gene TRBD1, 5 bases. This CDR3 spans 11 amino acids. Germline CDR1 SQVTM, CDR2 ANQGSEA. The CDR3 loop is CSVRSDTEAYF. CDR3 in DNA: TGCAGCGTTCGATCGGACACTGAAGCTTACTTT.

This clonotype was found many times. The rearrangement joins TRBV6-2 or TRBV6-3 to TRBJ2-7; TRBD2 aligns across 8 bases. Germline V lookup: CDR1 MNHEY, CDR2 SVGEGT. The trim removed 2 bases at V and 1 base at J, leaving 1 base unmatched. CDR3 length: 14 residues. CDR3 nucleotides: TGTGCCAGCAGTTACGGACTAGCATCCTACGAGCAGTACTTC. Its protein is CASSYGLASYEQYF.

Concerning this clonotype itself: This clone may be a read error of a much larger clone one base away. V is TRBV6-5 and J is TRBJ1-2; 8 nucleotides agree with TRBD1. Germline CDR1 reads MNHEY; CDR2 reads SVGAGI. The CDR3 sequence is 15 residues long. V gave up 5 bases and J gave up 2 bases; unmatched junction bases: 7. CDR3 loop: CASSKAGTGNYGYTF. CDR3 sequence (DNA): TGTGCCAGCAGTAAAGCCGGGACAGGCAACTATGGCTACACCTTC.

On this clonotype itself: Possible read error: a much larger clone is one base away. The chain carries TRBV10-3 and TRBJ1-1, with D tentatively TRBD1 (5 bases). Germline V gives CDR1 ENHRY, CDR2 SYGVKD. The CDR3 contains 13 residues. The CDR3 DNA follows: TGTGTCATCACCACCGACAGGAACACTGAAGCTTTCTTT. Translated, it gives CVITTDRNTEAFF.

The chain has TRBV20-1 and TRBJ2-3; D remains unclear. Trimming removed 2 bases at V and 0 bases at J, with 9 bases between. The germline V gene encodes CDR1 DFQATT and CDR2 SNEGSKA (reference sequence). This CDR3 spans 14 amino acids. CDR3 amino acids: CSARRPPSTDTQYF. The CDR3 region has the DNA TGCAGTGCTAGACGCCCCCCGAGCACAGATACGCAGTATTTT.

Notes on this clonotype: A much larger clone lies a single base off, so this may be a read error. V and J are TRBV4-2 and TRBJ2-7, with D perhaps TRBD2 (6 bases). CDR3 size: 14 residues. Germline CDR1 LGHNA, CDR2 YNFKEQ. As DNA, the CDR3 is TGCGCCAGCAGCCGGTACCGGGACTCCTACGAGCGGTACTTC. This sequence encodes CASSRYRDSYERYF.

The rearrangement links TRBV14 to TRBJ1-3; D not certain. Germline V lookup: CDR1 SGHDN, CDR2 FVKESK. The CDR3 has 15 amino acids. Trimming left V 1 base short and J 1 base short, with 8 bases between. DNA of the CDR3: TGTGCCAGCAGCCAAGTTCAAACTTCTGGAAACACCATATATTTT. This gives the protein CASSQVQTSGNTIYF.